This TCR beta chain was found in a study of shared clonotypes between healthy human individuals. The study's findings and limits: Represented diversity, genetic and exposure-history alike, was limited by few donors.

Only a few counts were recorded for this clone. Its antigen is unidentified. As handled by the study authors: ImmunoSEQ sequences covered only the junction and lacked quality scores; filtering therefore differed. Profiled with immunoSEQ multiplex PCR; TCRdb holds only in-frame clones, not every one. V and J calls plus clone size are reproduced from that table; the DNA served to infer D and trimming. The sample records some 2.3 million clones, approximately 93% being singletons. The CDR3 loop spans 15 amino acids. Germline CDR1 and CDR2: LNHDA and SQIVND (reference sequence). V lost 2 bases to trimming and J lost 2 bases; unmatched junction nucleotides: 4.

The chain carries TRBV19 and TRBJ2-7, with TRBD1 matching 9 bases. This clonotype originated in a man between 18 and 29 years old in good health. Some clones in this sample may be carry-over from other donors' samples. Sequencing was done on a sample of naive CD4+ T cells from PBMCs. Regarding subset: CD45RA+ positively selected. In nucleotides, the CDR3 is TGTGCCAGTAGTATAACAGGGGGCTCCACCTACGAGCAGTACTTC. Translating gives CASSITGGSTYEQYF.